This T cell receptor (beta chain) was retrieved from a study of shared clonotypes between healthy human individuals. In the study overall: Three plates each covered CD4 naive and memory; CD8 naive two, CD8 memory one.

Naive CD8 cells were CD45RO-negative, positively selected for CCR7, excluding terminally differentiated effector memory CD45RA+ cells. The data were produced by immunoSEQ multiplex PCR, yet TCRdb's version contains in-frame clones alone and is incomplete. The data contain about 2.1 million clones, approximately 92% of them seen just once; the ten biggest clones take up roughly 1.7%. Per germline, CDR1 SGHDT and CDR2 YYEEEE. The CDR3 is made up of 17 amino acids. V was clipped by 2 bases and J by 4 bases, with 16 bases between them. The receptor was derived from a man aged 18 to 29 in good health. Some clones in this sample may be carry-over from other donors' samples. Sequencing was performed on naive CD8+ T cells from PBMCs. The chain recombines TRBV5-6 with TRBJ2-6; D is ambiguous. The CDR3 loop is CASSFDLFRSGANVLTF. For the CDR3, the DNA is TGTGCCAGCAGCTTTGATCTTTTCAGGTCGGGGGCCAACGTCCTGACTTTC.